The entry that follows covers one T cell receptor (beta chain) sequence. Its specificity is not known. This CDR3 is built from 14 residues. CDR1 SGHTA and CDR2 FQGNSA come from the germline V gene. This specimen comes from a study of CXCR3-negative and CXCR3-positive naive CD8 T cells. General study points: Upon cryopreservation, CXCR3 expression partially decreased, and most assays used fresh PBMCs. High diversity, comparable across both naive subsets, contrasted with much lower diversity in memory CD8+ cells.

Every CD8+ T cell subset underwent triplicate sorting at some 300,000 cells apiece. It was by 5' RACE with UMI labels that the TRB cDNA libraries were prepared. TCRdb re-called the 5' RACE reads; every CDR3 protein appears as one record, without DNA. The specimen's table records around 81,000 distinct CDR3 sequences. This chain uses TRBV7-2 with TRBJ2-3; TCRdb reports TRBD1, a call that lacks DNA to check it against. The sequenced sample consisted of naive CXCR3- CD8+ T cells from blood. Regarding subset: CD45RO-CCR7+CD27+CD95- naive CD8+ T cells lacking CXCR3 (TNR3-). This sequence originates from a human donor in good health. Some clones in this sample may be carry-over from other donors' samples. The CDR3 here is CASSSPGQRDTQYF.